This TCR beta chain appears in the sequencing data of a study of shared clonotypes between healthy human individuals. The ends were cut back, 7 bases at V and 2 bases at J, with 17 bases in the middle. This CDR3 comprises 15 residues. Per germline, CDR1 SGHRS and CDR2 YFSETQ. Libraries were prepared by immunoSEQ multiplex PCR; TCRdb keeps only in-frame clonotypes and omits some of them. The table lists about 1.1 million clones, approximately 80% of them singletons, with roughly 0.61% in the top ten. The rearrangement uses TRBV5-1 and TRBJ2-3; D may be TRBD1 or TRBD2 (6 bases each). The source of this sequence is a man aged 18 to 35 in good health. Some clones in this sample may be carry-over from other donors' samples. Sequenced sample: memory CD4+ T cells from PBMCs. Subset noted: CD45RA-negative fraction. The CDR3 region has the DNA TGCGCCAGCGGACAACTAGGGGGGATCACAGATACGCAGTATTTT. Translating gives CASGQLGGITDTQYF. Variable domain in full (rest from reference TRBV5-1 and TRBJ2-3): KAGVTQTPRYLIKTRGQQVTLSCSPISGHRSVSWYQQTPGQGLQFLFEYFSETQRNKGNFPGRFSGRQFSNSRSEMNVSTLELGDSALYLCASGQLGGITDTQYFGPGTRLTVL.